The 29 T cell receptor beta chains below all came from one sample that was sequenced in a study of OX40 agonist ivuxolimab in advanced cancers. Library preparation employed the immunoSEQ multiplex PCR assay. Sourced from immuneACCESS, this table was stored by TCRdb with only in-frame sequences that have V and J called. A share of the clones is absent; for the studies checked, an unresolved V gene accounts for under half, and the remainder has no known explanation. The sample table records 94,000 or so clones; around four fifths of these occur just once. The ten largest make up 1.1% of the sample. Specimen: CD4+ or CD8+ T cells sorted from blood, collected in a trial of the OX40 agonist ivuxolimab. Receptors were obtained from an adult with an advanced solid tumor such as melanoma, head and neck, liver or kidney cancer.

The chain uses TRBV18 and TRBJ1-4, with 12 bases identical to TRBD1. CDR3 length: 15 amino acids. V trimming: 0 bases; J trimming: 11 bases; junction bases outside the gene matches: 4. Germline V gene lookup returns CDR1 KGHSH and CDR2 LQKENI. The CDR3 sequence: CASSPPGQGAGKLFF. The CDR3 coding sequence is TGTGCCAGCTCACCACCGGGACAGGGGGCCGGGAAACTGTTTTTT.

The genes are TRBV7-2 and TRBJ1-1; D possibly corresponds to TRBD1 (6 bases). Looked up from germline, CDR1 is SGHTA and CDR2 is FQGNSA. V shed 2 bases and J shed 4 bases, with 11 bases lying between them. This CDR3 region has 14 residues. The CDR3: CASSLLGGGTEAFF. Written as DNA, the CDR3 is TGTGCCAGCAGCTTACTAGGGGGGGGCACTGAAGCTTTCTTT.

The chain recombines TRBV19 with TRBJ1-5; maybe TRBD1 (5 bases). Germline CDR1 is LNHDA and CDR2 is SQIVND (reference sequence). This CDR3 region has 20 residues. Trimming pared 5 bases from V and 0 bases from J, leaving 26 bases between. The CDR3 region is CASSVRPWGVRGYSNQPQHF. As DNA, the CDR3 is TGTGCCAGTAGTGTTCGTCCGTGGGGGGTTAGGGGCTATAGCAATCAGCCCCAGCATTTT.

The rearrangement joins TRBV5-1 to TRBJ1-1; possible D gene TRBD1, 6 bases. CDR1 and CDR2 (germline): SGHRS, YFSETQ. This CDR3 contains 14 residues. Trimming pared 2 bases from V and 1 base from J, leaving 9 bases between. This CDR3 reads CASSLQGQNTEAFF. DNA for the CDR3: TGCGCCAGCAGCTTACAGGGACAGAACACTGAAGCTTTCTTT.

CDR3 protein: CASSLDLTGAEGYTF. DNA of the CDR3: TGTGCCAGCAGCTTAGACCTGACAGGGGCGGAAGGCTACACCTTC. V gene TRBV7-9 combines with J gene TRBJ1-2, with 8 bases that match TRBD1. This CDR3 is 15 amino acids long. Per the germline V gene, CDR1 is SEHNR and CDR2 is FQNEAQ (reference sequence). V gave up 1 base and J gave up 8 bases; unmatched junction bases: 9.

The CDR3 bases are TGTGCCAGCAGCCCACGTGGGGGTAACACTGAAGCTTTCTTT. This translates into CASSPRGGNTEAFF. V usage is TRBV7-8 and J usage is TRBJ1-1; D possibly corresponds to TRBD1 (5 bases). V was cut by 5 bases and J by 2 bases, with 12 bases left in between. Germline CDR1 and CDR2: SGHVS and FQNEAQ. This CDR3 comprises 14 residues.

The chain has TRBV7-2 and TRBJ1-2; 10 positions match TRBD1. The germline CDR1 and CDR2 sequences are SGHTA and FQGNSA. The CDR3 consists of 16 residues. J gave up 7 bases and V 5 bases, and 13 bases lay outside the gene matches. CDR3 in amino acids: CASSPGGTGAWGGYTF. CDR3 bases: TGTGCCAGCAGCCCCGGCGGGACAGGGGCATGGGGTGGCTACACCTTC.

This chain connects TRBV28 to TRBJ1-5; possible D gene TRBD1, 6 bases. Deletions cut 7 bases from V and 0 bases from J, with 16 bases between. The CDR3 runs 16 residues. The V gene's germline CDR1 is MDHEN and CDR2 SYDVKM. CDR3 sequence (DNA): TGTGCCAGCATTACGACAGGATGGAATAGCAATCAGCCCCAGCATTTT. Translation: CASITTGWNSNQPQHF. Full variable domain (remainder filled in from reference TRBV28 and TRBJ1-5): DVKVTQSSRYLVKRTGEKVFLECVQDMDHENMFWYRQDPGLGLRLIYFSYDVKMKEKGDIPEGYSVSREKKERFSLILESASTNQTSMYLCASITTGWNSNQPQHFGDGTRLSIL.

The rearrangement links TRBV5-6 to TRBJ1-5; the D gene is possibly TRBD1 (6 bases). Germline-derived CDR1 and CDR2 are SGHDT and YYEEEE. Trimming took off 4 bases at V and 0 bases at J, with 8 bases between the two ends. CDR3 size: 14 residues. The CDR3 here is CASSGQSSNQPQHF. DNA for the CDR3: TGTGCCAGCAGCGGACAGAGTAGCAATCAGCCCCAGCATTTT.

This clone showed up just a few times. The chain recombines TRBV7-6 with TRBJ1-1; the D is unclear. The germline V gene has CDR1 SGHVS and CDR2 FNYEAQ. The CDR3 is 15 residues long. Trimming shortened V by 5 bases and J by 0 bases, and 13 bases separated the two germline ends. This CDR3 reads CASSRGYSMNTEAFF. The CDR3, as DNA: TGTGCCAGCAGCCGAGGGTACAGCATGAACACTGAAGCTTTCTTT.

The chain joins TRBV5-8 to TRBJ1-4; D may be TRBD1 (6 bases). Trimming left V 1 base short and J 6 bases short, with 10 bases between. The CDR3 totals 14 residues. Germline V gene sequence: CDR1 SGHTS, CDR2 YDEGEE. The CDR3 nucleotides are TGTGCCAGCAGCTTGTTCAGGGGCGATGAAAAACTGTTTTTT. This gives the protein CASSLFRGDEKLFF.

This sequence joins TRBV29-1 and TRBJ1-3; 9 positions agree with TRBD1. The V segment lost 4 bases and the J segment 4 bases; nucleotides outside the gene matches: 11. From germline, CDR1 is SQVTM and CDR2 ANQGSEA. The CDR3 is 16 amino acids. CDR3 sequence (DNA): TGCAGCGTTGGGGAGGACAGGGGCTTTCCCGGAAACACCATATATTTT. Translated, it gives CSVGEDRGFPGNTIYF. Looking up the rest from reference TRBV29-1 and TRBJ1-3 gives the full variable domain: SAVISQKPSRDICQRGTSLTIQCQVDSQVTMMFWYRQQPGQSLTLIATANQGSEATYESGFVIDKFPISRPNLTFSTLTVSNMSPEDSSIYLCSVGEDRGFPGNTIYFGEGSWLTVV.

The chain joins TRBV7-9 to TRBJ1-1; perhaps TRBD1 as D (6 bases). The CDR3 has 14 residues. V dropped 6 bases and J dropped 4 bases, with 15 bases sitting between them. Germline CDR1 reads SEHNR; CDR2 reads FQNEAQ (reference sequence). In DNA, the CDR3 is TGTGCCAGCAGTCAAACAGGGTATGGCACTGAAGCTTTCTTT. Protein: CASSQTGYGTEAFF.

The CDR3 loop is CASSRLAGNTGELFF. The CDR3 DNA follows: TGTGCCAGCAGTCGACTAGCGGGGAACACCGGGGAGCTGTTTTTT. The chain carries TRBV2 and TRBJ2-2, with 10 nucleotides matching TRBD2. Germline V gives CDR1 SNHLY, CDR2 FYNNEI. The CDR3 is 15 residues long. Trimming removed 5 bases from V and 1 base from J; junction bases left unmatched: 1.

This rearrangement joins TRBV6-5 to TRBJ1-6; D unresolved. Germline V gene data show CDR1 as MNHEY and CDR2 as SVGAGI. V lost 0 bases and J 9 bases, leaving 15 bases between the germline ends. The CDR3 has 16 residues. The CDR3 DNA sequence: TGTGCCAGCAGTTACTCATCAGACCTGGGTAGTTCACCCCTCCACTTT. Translation: CASSYSSDLGSSPLHF.

The chain recombines TRBV11-1 with TRBJ2-5; TRBD1 matches at 7 bases. This CDR3 has 15 residues. The germline V gene encodes CDR1 SGHAT and CDR2 FQDESV (reference sequence). Trimming removed 5 bases from V and 5 bases from J; junction bases left unmatched: 11. CDR3 sequence (DNA): TGTGCCAGCAGCGTTACGACAGGGCCGGATGAGACCCAGTACTTC. It codes for CASSVTTGPDETQYF.

The J gene is TRBJ2-7, the V gene TRBV10-2; 7 bases match TRBD1. The ends lost 2 bases at V and 6 bases at J; junction bases unmatched: 4. CDR1 WSHSY and CDR2 SAAADI come from the germline V gene. This CDR3 region has 13 residues. The CDR3 reads CASSEVRGSEQYV. The CDR3, as DNA: TGCGCCAGCAGTGAGGTCAGGGGGTCCGAGCAGTACGTC.

V gene TRBV28 combines with J gene TRBJ1-1; D remains unclear. The CDR3 contains 13 residues. From germline, CDR1 is MDHEN and CDR2 SYDVKM. V was trimmed by 6 bases and J by 0 bases, leaving 8 bases between them. Here the CDR3 DNA reads TGTGCCAGCAGGGTTAACATGAACACTGAAGCTTTCTTT. Its translation is CASRVNMNTEAFF.

The rearrangement uses TRBV18 and TRBJ2-3; 8 bases line up with TRBD1. The CDR3 has 15 amino acids. V shed 1 base, J shed 2 bases, and the junction held 2 bases outside the gene matches. Germline V gene sequence: CDR1 KGHSH, CDR2 LQKENI. In DNA, the CDR3 is TGTGCCAGCTCACCACGGACAGGGACCACAGATACGCAGTATTTT. Translated, it gives CASSPRTGTTDTQYF.

The CDR3: CASSRSGAKTTDTQYF. CDR3 DNA: TGTGCCAGCAGCCGTTCGGGGGCGAAAACCACAGATACGCAGTATTTT. This sequence joins TRBV11-2 and TRBJ2-3; possibly TRBD1 or TRBD2 for D (6 bases each). The CDR3 consists of 16 residues. Germline V gene lookup returns CDR1 SGHAT and CDR2 FQNNGV. V was trimmed by 5 bases and J by 2 bases, leaving 17 bases between them.

The chain links TRBV5-4 to TRBJ2-1, with 12 bases lining up with TRBD2. The CDR3 length is 16 residues. In germline, CDR1 is SGHNT, CDR2 YYREEE (reference sequence). V was pared by 0 bases and J by 7 bases, with 5 bases of the junction left unmatched. CDR3 protein: CASSLELAGGPNEQFF. CDR3 sequence (DNA): TGTGCCAGCAGCTTGGAGCTAGCGGGGGGGCCTAATGAGCAGTTCTTC.

The chain employs TRBV7-2 and TRBJ2-1; 8 bases match TRBD2. V shed 5 bases, J shed 7 bases, and the junction held 4 bases outside the gene matches. The CDR3 covers 13 residues. Germline CDR1 SGHTA, CDR2 FQGNSA. The CDR3 region has the DNA TGTGCCAGCAGCCCCGGGGGGGGAAATGAGCAGTTCTTC. Residues: CASSPGGGNEQFF.

The V gene is TRBV6-1, the J gene TRBJ2-2; D is ambiguous. Germline V lookup: CDR1 MNHNS, CDR2 SASEGT. V lost 8 bases and J lost 0, with 13 bases in between. This CDR3 spans 15 amino acids. The CDR3 DNA sequence: TGTGCCAGCCGACCCCAAGCAGCGAACACCGGGGAGCTGTTTTTT. Its protein product is CASRPQAANTGELFF.

This clone has just one count. The chain has TRBV27 and TRBJ1-6; D possibly corresponds to TRBD1 (6 bases). Germline lookup yields CDR1 MNHEY and CDR2 SMNVEV (reference sequence). This CDR3 is 17 amino acids long. The V gene lost 7 bases and the J gene lost 0 bases, with 16 bases spanning the gap. As DNA, the CDR3 is TGTGCCAGCAAAACCAGGGGTGTTAGCTCCTATAATTCACCCCTCCACTTT. Translation: CASKTRGVSSYNSPLHF.

The chain joins TRBV6-6 to TRBJ1-1, with 7 bases matching TRBD1. The length of the CDR3 is 15 residues. Germline-derived CDR1 and CDR2 are MNHNY and SVGAGI (reference sequence). V gave up 7 bases and J gave up 0 bases; unmatched junction bases: 8. The CDR3 DNA follows: TGTGCCAGCATCCAGGGGGGGGCAATGAACACTGAAGCTTTCTTT. Translating it yields CASIQGGAMNTEAFF.

This clone was observed a single time. In DNA form, the CDR3 reads TGTGCCAGCAGCCCTAGCGGGGGTGAGACCCAGTACTTC. Translation gives CASSPSGGETQYF. This chain uses TRBV7-3 with TRBJ2-5; TRBD2 matches 10 bases. V was clipped by 5 bases and J by 5 bases; unmatched bases: 2. Germline-derived CDR1 and CDR2 are SGHTA and FQGTGA. CDR3 size: 13 residues.

This clone was found once. The genes are TRBV7-9 and TRBJ2-2, with D perhaps matching TRBD1 (6 bases). This CDR3 has 15 residues. In germline, CDR1 is SEHNR, CDR2 FQNEAQ (reference sequence). Trimming took off 8 bases at V and 3 bases at J, with 16 bases between the two ends. This chain's CDR3 is CASYLRGIHTGELFF. As DNA, the CDR3 is TGTGCCAGCTACCTGAGGGGGATCCACACCGGGGAGCTGTTTTTT.

This chain uses TRBV10-2 with TRBJ2-3; the match to TRBD2 covers 9 bases. The germline V gene has CDR1 WSHSY and CDR2 SAAADI. J lost 2 bases, V lost 3 bases, and 3 bases had no gene match. CDR3 length: 15 amino acids. CDR3 nucleotide sequence: TGCGCCAGCAGTGAAGCTAGCGGGGTCACAGATACGCAGTATTTT. This gives the protein CASSEASGVTDTQYF.

The DNA for the CDR3 is TGTGCCACCAGCAGAGAGGGACCCGTAGACTATGGCTACACCTTC. Its protein is CATSREGPVDYGYTF. The genes are TRBV15 and TRBJ1-2; D perhaps matches TRBD1 (5 bases). The CDR3 runs to 15 residues. Trimming cost V 0 bases and J 3 bases, with 11 bases left between them. Germline V gene data show CDR1 as LNHNV and CDR2 as YYDKDF (reference sequence).